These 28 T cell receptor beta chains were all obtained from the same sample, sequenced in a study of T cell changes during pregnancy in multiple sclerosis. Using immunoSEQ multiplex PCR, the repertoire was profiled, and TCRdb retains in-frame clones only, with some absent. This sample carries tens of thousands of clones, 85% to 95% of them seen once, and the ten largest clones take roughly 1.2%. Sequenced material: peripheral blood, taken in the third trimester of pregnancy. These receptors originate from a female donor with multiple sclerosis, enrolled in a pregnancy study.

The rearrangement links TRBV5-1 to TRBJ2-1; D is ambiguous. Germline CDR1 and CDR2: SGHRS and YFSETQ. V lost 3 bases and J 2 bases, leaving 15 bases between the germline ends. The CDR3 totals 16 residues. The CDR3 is CASSYGNSGTYNEQFF. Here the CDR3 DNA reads TGCGCCAGCAGCTATGGAAACAGTGGCACCTACAATGAGCAGTTCTTC. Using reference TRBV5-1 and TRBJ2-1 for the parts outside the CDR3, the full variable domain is KAGVTQTPRYLIKTRGQQVTLSCSPISGHRSVSWYQQTPGQGLQFLFEYFSETQRNKGNFPGRFSGRQFSNSRSEMNVSTLELGDSALYLCASSYGNSGTYNEQFFGPGTRLTVL.

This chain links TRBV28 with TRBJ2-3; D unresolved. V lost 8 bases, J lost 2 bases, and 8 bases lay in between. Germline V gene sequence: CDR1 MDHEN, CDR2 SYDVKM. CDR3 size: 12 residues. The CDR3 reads CASRANTDTQYF. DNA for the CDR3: TGTGCCAGCCGAGCCAACACAGATACGCAGTATTTT.

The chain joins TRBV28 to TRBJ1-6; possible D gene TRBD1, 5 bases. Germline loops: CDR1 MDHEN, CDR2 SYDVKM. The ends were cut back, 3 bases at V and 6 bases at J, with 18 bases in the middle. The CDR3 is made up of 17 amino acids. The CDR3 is CASSLLENPGPNSPLHF. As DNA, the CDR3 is TGTGCCAGCAGTTTGTTGGAAAACCCAGGGCCTAATTCACCCCTCCACTTT. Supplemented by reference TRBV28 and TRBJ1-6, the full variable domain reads DVKVTQSSRYLVKRTGEKVFLECVQDMDHENMFWYRQDPGLGLRLIYFSYDVKMKEKGDIPEGYSVSREKKERFSLILESASTNQTSMYLCASSLLENPGPNSPLHFGNGTRLTVT.

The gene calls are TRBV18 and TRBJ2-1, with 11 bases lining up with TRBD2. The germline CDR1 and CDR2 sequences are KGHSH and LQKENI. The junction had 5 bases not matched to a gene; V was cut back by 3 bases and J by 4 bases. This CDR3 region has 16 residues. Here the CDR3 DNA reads TGTGCCAGCTCACCGTTAGCGGGAGGGAAGTACAATGAGCAGTTCTTC. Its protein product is CASSPLAGGKYNEQFF.

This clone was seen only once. CDR3 DNA sequence: TGCGCCAGCAGCTTGGTGACATATCCCAATCAGCCCCAGCATTTT. Translating it yields CASSLVTYPNQPQHF. V gene TRBV5-1 combines with J gene TRBJ1-5; no reliable D call. Germline lookup yields CDR1 SGHRS and CDR2 YFSETQ. The CDR3 has 15 residues. Deletions cut 0 bases from V and 3 bases from J, with 10 bases between. Complete variable domain (other parts from reference TRBV5-1 and TRBJ1-5): KAGVTQTPRYLIKTRGQQVTLSCSPISGHRSVSWYQQTPGQGLQFLFEYFSETQRNKGNFPGRFSGRQFSNSRSEMNVSTLELGDSALYLCASSLVTYPNQPQHFGDGTRLSIL.

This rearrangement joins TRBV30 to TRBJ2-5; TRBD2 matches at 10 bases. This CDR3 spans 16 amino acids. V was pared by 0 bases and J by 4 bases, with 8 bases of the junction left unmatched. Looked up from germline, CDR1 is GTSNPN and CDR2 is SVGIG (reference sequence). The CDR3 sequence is CAWSVYSSGRRETQYF. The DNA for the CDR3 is TGTGCCTGGAGTGTATACTCTAGCGGGAGACGAGAGACCCAGTACTTC.

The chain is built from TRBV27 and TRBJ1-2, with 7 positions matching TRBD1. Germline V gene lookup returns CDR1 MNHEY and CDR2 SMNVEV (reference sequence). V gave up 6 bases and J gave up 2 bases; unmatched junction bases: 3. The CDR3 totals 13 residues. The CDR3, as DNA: TGTGCCAGCAGCCCGACAGGGAACTATGGCTACACCTTC. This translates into CASSPTGNYGYTF.

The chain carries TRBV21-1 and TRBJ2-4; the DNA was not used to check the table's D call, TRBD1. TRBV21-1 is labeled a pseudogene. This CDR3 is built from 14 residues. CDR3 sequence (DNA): TGTGCCAGCAGCATACCAGGGTTGGAAAACATTCAGTACTTC. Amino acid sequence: CASSIPGLENIQYF.

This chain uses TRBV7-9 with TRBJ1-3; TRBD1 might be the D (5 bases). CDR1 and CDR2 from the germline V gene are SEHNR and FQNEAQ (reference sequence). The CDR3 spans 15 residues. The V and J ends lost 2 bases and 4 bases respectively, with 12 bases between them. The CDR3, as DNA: TGTGCCAGCAGCTTACAACAAGGGGCAGGAAACACCATATATTTT. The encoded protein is CASSLQQGAGNTIYF. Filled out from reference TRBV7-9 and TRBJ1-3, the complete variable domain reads DTGVSQNPRHKITKRGQNVTFRCDPISEHNRLYWYRQTLGQGPEFLTYFQNEAQLEKSRLLSDRFSAERPKGSFSTLEIQRTEQGDSAMYLCASSLQQGAGNTIYFGEGSWLTVV.

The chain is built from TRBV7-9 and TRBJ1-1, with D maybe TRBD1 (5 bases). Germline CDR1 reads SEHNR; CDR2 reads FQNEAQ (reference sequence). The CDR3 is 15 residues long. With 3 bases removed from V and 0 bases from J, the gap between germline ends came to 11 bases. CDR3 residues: CASSFPKGMNTEAFF. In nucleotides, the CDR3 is TGTGCCAGCAGCTTTCCGAAGGGGATGAACACTGAAGCTTTCTTT.

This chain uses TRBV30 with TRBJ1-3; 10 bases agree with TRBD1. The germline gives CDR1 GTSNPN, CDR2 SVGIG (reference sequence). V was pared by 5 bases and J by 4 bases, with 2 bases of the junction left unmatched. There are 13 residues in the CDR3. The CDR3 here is CAWGGQGGNTIYF. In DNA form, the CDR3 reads TGTGCCTGGGGGGGACAGGGGGGAAACACCATATATTTT.

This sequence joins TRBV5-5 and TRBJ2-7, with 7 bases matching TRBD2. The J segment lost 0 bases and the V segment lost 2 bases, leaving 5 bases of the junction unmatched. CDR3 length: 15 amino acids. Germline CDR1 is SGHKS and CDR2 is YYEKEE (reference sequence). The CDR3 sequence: CASSFRGVGSYEQYF. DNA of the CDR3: TGTGCCAGCAGCTTTCGGGGGGTAGGCTCCTACGAGCAGTACTTC.

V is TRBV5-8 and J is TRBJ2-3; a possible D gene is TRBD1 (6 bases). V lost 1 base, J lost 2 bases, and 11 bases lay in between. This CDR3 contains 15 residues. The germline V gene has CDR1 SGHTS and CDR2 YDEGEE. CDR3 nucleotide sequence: TGTGCCAGCAGCTTGTCACAGGGTGACACAGATACGCAGTATTTT. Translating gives CASSLSQGDTDTQYF.

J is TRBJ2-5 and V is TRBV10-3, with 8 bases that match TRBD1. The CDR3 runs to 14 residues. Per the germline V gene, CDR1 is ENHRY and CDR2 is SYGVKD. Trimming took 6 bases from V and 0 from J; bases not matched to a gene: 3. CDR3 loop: CAISKGQDQETQYF. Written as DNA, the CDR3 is TGTGCCATCAGCAAGGGACAGGACCAAGAGACCCAGTACTTC.

In DNA form, the CDR3 reads TGTGCCAGCAGTTCGACAGCCTCGAACACTGAAGCTTTCTTT. Protein sequence: CASSSTASNTEAFF. The chain links TRBV27 to TRBJ1-1; maybe TRBD1 (5 bases). Trimming shortened V by 4 bases and J by 1 base, and 10 bases separated the two germline ends. There are 14 residues in the CDR3. CDR1 and CDR2 (germline): MNHEY, SMNVEV (reference sequence).

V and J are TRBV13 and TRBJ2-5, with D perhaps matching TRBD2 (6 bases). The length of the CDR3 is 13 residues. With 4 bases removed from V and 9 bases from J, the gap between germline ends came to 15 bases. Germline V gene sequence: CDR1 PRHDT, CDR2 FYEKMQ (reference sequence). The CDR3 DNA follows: TGTGCCAGCAGCTCGGGACTGGCCGAGGCCCAGTACTTC. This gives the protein CASSSGLAEAQYF.

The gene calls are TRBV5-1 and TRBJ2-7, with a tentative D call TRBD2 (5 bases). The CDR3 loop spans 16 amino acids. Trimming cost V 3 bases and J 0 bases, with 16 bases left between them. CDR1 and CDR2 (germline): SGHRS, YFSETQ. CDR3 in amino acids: CASSSSLRVSSYEQYF. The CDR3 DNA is TGCGCCAGCAGCTCCAGCCTGCGGGTGAGCTCCTACGAGCAGTACTTC. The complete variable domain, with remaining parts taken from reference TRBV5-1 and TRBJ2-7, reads KAGVTQTPRYLIKTRGQQVTLSCSPISGHRSVSWYQQTPGQGLQFLFEYFSETQRNKGNFPGRFSGRQFSNSRSEMNVSTLELGDSALYLCASSSSLRVSSYEQYFGPGTRLTVT.

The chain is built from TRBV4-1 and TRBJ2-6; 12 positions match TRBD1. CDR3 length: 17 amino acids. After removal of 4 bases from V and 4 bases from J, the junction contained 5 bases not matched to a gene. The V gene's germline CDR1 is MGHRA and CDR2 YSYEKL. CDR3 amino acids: CASSPGTGGAGANVLTF. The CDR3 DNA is TGCGCCAGCAGCCCCGGGACAGGGGGCGCCGGGGCCAACGTCCTGACTTTC.

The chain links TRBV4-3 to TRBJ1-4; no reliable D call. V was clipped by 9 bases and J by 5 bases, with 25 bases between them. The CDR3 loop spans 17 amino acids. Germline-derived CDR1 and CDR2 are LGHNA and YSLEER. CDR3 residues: CASTTHTAGNLNEKLFF. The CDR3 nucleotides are TGCGCCAGTACAACTCACACCGCCGGGAACTTAAATGAAAAACTGTTTTTT.

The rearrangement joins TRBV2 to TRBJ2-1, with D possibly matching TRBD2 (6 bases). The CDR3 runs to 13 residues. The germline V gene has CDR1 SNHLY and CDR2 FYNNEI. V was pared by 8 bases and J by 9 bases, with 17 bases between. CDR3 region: CASETSSLGEQFF. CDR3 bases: TGTGCCAGCGAAACTAGCTCTTTAGGTGAGCAGTTCTTC. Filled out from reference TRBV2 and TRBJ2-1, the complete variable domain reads EPEVTQTPSHQVTQMGQEVILRCVPISNHLYFYWYRQILGQKVEFLVSFYNNEISEKSEIFDDQFSVERPDGSNFTLKIRSTKLEDSAMYFCASETSSLGEQFFGPGTRLTVL.

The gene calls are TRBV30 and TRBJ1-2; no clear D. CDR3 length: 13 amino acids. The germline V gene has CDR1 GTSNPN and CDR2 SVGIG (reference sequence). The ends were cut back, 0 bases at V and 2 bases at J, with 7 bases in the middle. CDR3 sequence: CAWSVGRNYGYTF. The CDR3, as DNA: TGTGCCTGGAGTGTCGGCAGGAACTATGGCTACACCTTC.

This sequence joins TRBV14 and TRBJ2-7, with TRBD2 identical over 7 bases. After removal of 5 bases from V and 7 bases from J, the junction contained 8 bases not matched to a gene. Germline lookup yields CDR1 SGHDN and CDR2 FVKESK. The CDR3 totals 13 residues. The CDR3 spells CASSTRLAGEQYF. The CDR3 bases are TGTGCCAGCAGCACACGACTAGCAGGGGAGCAGTACTTC.

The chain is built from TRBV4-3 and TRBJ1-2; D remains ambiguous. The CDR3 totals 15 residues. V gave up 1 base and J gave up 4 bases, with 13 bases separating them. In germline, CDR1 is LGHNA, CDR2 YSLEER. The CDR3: CASSQARSSFYGYTF. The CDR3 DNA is TGCGCCAGCAGCCAAGCGAGGAGCTCATTCTATGGCTACACCTTC.

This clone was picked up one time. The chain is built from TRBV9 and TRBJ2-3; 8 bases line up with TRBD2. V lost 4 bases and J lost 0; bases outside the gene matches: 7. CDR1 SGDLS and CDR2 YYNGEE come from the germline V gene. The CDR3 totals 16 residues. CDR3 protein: CASSLSGSGSTDTQYF. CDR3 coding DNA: TGTGCCAGCAGCCTAAGCGGGAGTGGTAGCACAGATACGCAGTATTTT.

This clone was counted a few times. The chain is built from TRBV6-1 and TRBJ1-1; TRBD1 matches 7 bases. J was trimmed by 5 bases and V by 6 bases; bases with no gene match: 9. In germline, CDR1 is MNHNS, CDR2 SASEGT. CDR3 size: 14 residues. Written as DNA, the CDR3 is TGTGCCAGCAGCCATCCGGGACAGAGGACTGAAGCTTTCTTT. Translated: CASSHPGQRTEAFF.

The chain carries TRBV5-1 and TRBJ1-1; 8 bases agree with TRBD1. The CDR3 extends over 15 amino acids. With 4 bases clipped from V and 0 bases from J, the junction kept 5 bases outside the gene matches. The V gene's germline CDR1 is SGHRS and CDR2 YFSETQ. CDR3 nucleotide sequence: TGCGCCAGCAGCGTGGACAGGGTTGTGAACACTGAAGCTTTCTTT. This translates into CASSVDRVVNTEAFF.

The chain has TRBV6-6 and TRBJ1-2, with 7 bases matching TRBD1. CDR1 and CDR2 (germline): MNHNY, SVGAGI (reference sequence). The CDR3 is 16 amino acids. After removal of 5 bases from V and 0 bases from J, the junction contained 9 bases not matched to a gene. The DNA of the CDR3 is TGTGCCAGCAGTGCCTCCGGGGACAGTTCTAACTATGGCTACACCTTC. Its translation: CASSASGDSSNYGYTF.

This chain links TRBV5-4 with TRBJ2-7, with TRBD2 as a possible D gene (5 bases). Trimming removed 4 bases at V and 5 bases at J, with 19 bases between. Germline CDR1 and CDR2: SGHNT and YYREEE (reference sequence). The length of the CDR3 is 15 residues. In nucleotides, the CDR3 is TGTGCCAGCAGCATACTAGTGGGAGATTGGAACGAGCAGTACTTC. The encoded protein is CASSILVGDWNEQYF.